This T cell receptor beta chain was captured in a study of blood T cells in healthy people across ages. Findings and limits, study-wide: Estimates of total diversity, which came from one million sequenced T cells, were considered to be underestimates.

This clonotype was seen a handful of times. The antigen remains unidentified. Donors were healthy Caucasian individuals from Russia aged about 6 to 90. PCR was performed a second time for roughly 7 to 12 cycles using a sample-barcoded 5' primer and a J-beta primer mix. TCRdb re-analysed the 5' RACE reads in MiXCR, keeping a single row per CDR3 protein. The sample holds approximately 830,000 distinct CDR3 sequences, 62% seen once. The CDR3 is 10 residues long. Germline loops: CDR1 MDHEN, CDR2 SYDVKM. Trimming took 10 bases from V and 7 from J, leaving 10 bases between them. Sequenced sample: blood. V gene TRBV28 combines with J gene TRBJ1-2, with D unclear. This TCR derives from a young man in good health. The CDR3 nucleotides read TGTGCCACCCTTGAGGGTGGCTACACCTTC. This translates into CATLEGGYTF.